This T cell receptor (beta chain) is drawn from a study of PD-L1 blockade in urothelial cancer (dated 2017 in TCRdb). With respect to the entire study: Therapy was started in the mid-2010s for all patients, and atezolizumab 1,200 mg was administered intravenously every 3 weeks. About 90% of the 29 patients were males with bladder-origin urothelial cancer, and about 65% of the 29 reported a prior smoking history. An ECOG performance status of 0 or 1 was recorded for the patients, and 0 to 3 prior chemotherapy regimens had been received by the patients. Blood samples were analyzed at two time points: 3 weeks after treatment start (second dose) and 6 weeks after treatment start. Blood samples yielded a median of about 150,000 T cells and more than 80,000 unique TCRs, with median clonality roughly 0.085. Somatic, immune and clinical correlates of response to PD-L1 blockade with atezolizumab in urothelial cancer were the focus of an exploratory multi-omic analysis. TCR sequencing covered pretreatment tumor samples and matched, serially collected peripheral blood taken before and after atezolizumab treatment. Durable clinical benefit was defined as progression-free survival longer than 6 months, and TCR features were also tested against progression-free and overall survival. In the same patients who had TCR sequencing, pretreatment tumors also underwent whole exome sequencing and RNA sequencing. Nine or ten patients reached durable clinical benefit, while around 19 patients did not. Pretreatment blood TCR-seq was available for about 30 patients, at least one posttreatment blood collection was obtained for approximately 25 patients, and tumor TCR-seq was available for approximately 25 patients.

This specimen's time point label, interpreted: pretreatment peripheral blood. A cohort of more than 25 patients with locally advanced or metastatic urothelial carcinoma, treated at Memorial Sloan Kettering on a trial protocol, was included. Peripheral blood mononuclear cells were collected pretreatment and during treatment, at between 1 and 8 total time points per patient. The Qiagen DNeasy Blood extraction kit was used to purify genomic DNA from total PBMCs and from tumor samples. PBMCs were collected pretreatment and during treatment, and were isolated and stored as previously described. In the germline V gene, CDR1 corresponds to SGHVS and CDR2 to FNYEAQ. The CDR3 runs 14 amino acids, cysteine and phenylalanine included. Solely the CDR3 DNA is kept, with 42 bases framed from the first base. The V end loses 2 bases and the J end loses 2 bases, and a stretch of 6 bases separates them. Notes on this clone: Its antigen target is currently unknown. No base quality information exists; no much larger clone differs at one position.

To estimate absolute template abundance from read counts, synthetic TCR analog templates were spiked into each PCR. The immunoSEQ assay used bias-controlled V and J gene primers to amplify TCRbeta CDR3 regions from genomic DNA. Sequencing of rearranged TCRbeta segments was performed at approximately 20X coverage. As for how the authors treated the data: Clustering was used to correct sequencing errors, and CDR3s were annotated against IMGT to assign V, D and J genes. Out-of-frame and stop-codon sequences were excluded, and only productive TCRbeta rearrangements were used in downstream analyses. Clonality was computed as one minus Shannon entropy normalized by the log of the number of unique productive sequences. Clones differing between time points or between blood and tumor were identified by Fisher's exact test with Benjamini-Hochberg correction at adjusted p below 0.01. The table was pulled from immuneACCESS by TCRdb, which kept in-frame rearrangements only. Such tables lose some clones; where checked, under half of the loss comes from unresolved V genes, and the rest has no known cause. The V and J calls and clone size are taken from that table; D and trimming were inferred from the DNA. The sample records 56,000 or so clones, roughly 87% of which are singletons. Roughly 14% of the sample belongs to the ten largest clones.

Here is what the overall study found, with its caveats: Small sample size (n ≈ 30) and many exploratory analyses mean the results are intended to be hypothesis-generating. Improved progression-free and overall survival was associated with having pretreatment peripheral blood TCR clonality below the median. Greater expansion of tumor-associated TCR clones in peripheral blood 3 weeks after the start of treatment was observed in patients with durable benefit (n of about 21, p = 0.022).

Recombination linked TRBV7-6 to TRBJ2-2; no D gene can be assigned with confidence. The source was PBMCs, collected around atezolizumab (anti-PD-L1) treatment. The origin of this receptor is a man in his 70s with urothelial cancer. The DNA sequence is TGTGCCAGCAGCTTAACAGAAAACACCGGGGAGCTGTTTTTT. It translates as CASSLTENTGELFF. Outside the CDR3, residues come from the reference TRBV7-6 and TRBJ2-2 proteins, so the full variable domain is: GAGVSQSPRYKVTKRGQDVALRCDPISGHVSLYWYRQALGQGPEFLTYFNYEAQQDKSGLPNDRFSAERPEGSISTLTIQRTEQRDSAMYRCASSLTENTGELFFGEGSRLTVL.